These 30 T cell receptor beta chains came from one sample sequenced in a study of T cell repertoires in cytomegalovirus infection. No cognate antigen is known for these TCRs. Each CDR3 protein is one row after TCRdb ran MiXCR on the reads. The repertoire holds 140,000 to 150,000 distinct CDR3 sequences, with 25% to 35% as singletons. The material sequenced was CD8+ T cells from cultured PBMCs, taken from culture after CMV antigen stimulation. These receptors all come from a human donor in good health (CMV status not recorded). Some clones in this sample may be carry-over from other donors' samples.

The V gene is TRBV5-4, the J gene TRBJ1-4; tentative D call: TRBD1 (5 bases). CDR1 and CDR2 (germline): SGHNT, YYREEE (reference sequence). The ends were cut back, 2 bases at V and 8 bases at J, with 7 bases in the middle. The CDR3 runs 12 residues. In DNA, the CDR3 is TGTGCCAGCAGCTTCCCAGGGGAAAAACTGTTTTTT. It specifies CASSFPGEKLFF.

The genes are TRBV5-6 and TRBJ2-3; D perhaps matches TRBD1 (5 bases). The germline CDR1 and CDR2 sequences are SGHDT and YYEEEE. V was shortened by 0 bases and J by 3 bases, with 17 bases between the two germline ends. The CDR3 is 17 residues long. CDR3 region: CASSLEPVGAATDTQYF. The CDR3, as DNA: TGTGCCAGCAGCTTGGAGCCAGTTGGGGCAGCGACAGATACGCAGTATTTT.

This clonotype occurred a few times. The rearrangement links TRBV6-6 to TRBJ2-7; TRBD1 or TRBD2 may be the D gene (6 bases each). This CDR3 comprises 14 residues. Per germline, CDR1 MNHNY and CDR2 SVGAGI (reference sequence). Trimming stripped 2 bases from V and 3 bases from J, with 11 bases between. DNA for the CDR3: TGTGCCAGCAGTTACACAGGGACTTACTACGAGCAGTACTTC. It yields the protein CASSYTGTYYEQYF.

This clonotype came up a few times. J is TRBJ1-1 and V is TRBV2, with TRBD1 identical over 7 bases. Germline V lookup: CDR1 SNHLY, CDR2 FYNNEI. The CDR3 contains 15 residues. V lost 5 bases to trimming and J lost 1 base; unmatched junction nucleotides: 7. CDR3: CASSSSGTENTEAFF. The CDR3 DNA sequence: TGTGCCAGCAGTTCCTCCGGGACAGAGAACACTGAAGCTTTCTTT. Supplemented by reference TRBV2 and TRBJ1-1, the full variable domain reads EPEVTQTPSHQVTQMGQEVILRCVPISNHLYFYWYRQILGQKVEFLVSFYNNEISEKSEIFDDQFSVERPDGSNFTLKIRSTKLEDSAMYFCASSSSGTENTEAFFGQGTRLTVV.

Only a few counts were recorded for this clonotype. The V gene is TRBV7-2, the J gene TRBJ1-1; possibly TRBD1 for D (6 bases). Germline CDR1 SGHTA, CDR2 FQGNSA. This CDR3 comprises 16 residues. Between the trimmed V and J ends, which lost 3 bases and 0 bases, there was a span of 14 bases. The CDR3 spells CASSFARDMMNTEAFF. The CDR3 DNA reads as TGTGCCAGCAGCTTCGCCCGGGACATGATGAACACTGAAGCTTTCTTT.

The table lists this clonotype with a count of one. The J gene is TRBJ2-1, the V gene TRBV9; TRBD2 matches at 9 bases. The V and J ends lost 0 bases and 2 bases, in that order; junction bases with no gene match: 3. The CDR3 loop spans 16 amino acids. The germline CDR1 and CDR2 sequences are SGDLS and YYNGEE. The CDR3 bases are TGTGCCAGCAGCGTAGTGGGCGGGGGGGCCTACAATGAGCAGTTCTTC. This encodes CASSVVGGGAYNEQFF.

The genes are TRBV29-1 and TRBJ2-1, with 12 bases lining up with TRBD2. The CDR3 extends over 14 amino acids. V dropped 4 bases and J dropped 9; count of bases not matched to a gene: 7. CDR1 and CDR2 from the germline V gene are SQVTM and ANQGSEA. The CDR3 sequence is CSVAASGGVGEQFF. The CDR3 DNA sequence: TGCAGCGTTGCGGCTAGCGGGGGGGTAGGTGAGCAGTTCTTC.

This rearrangement joins TRBV4-1 to TRBJ2-7; 12 bases are shared with TRBD2. The CDR3 totals 15 residues. In germline, CDR1 is MGHRA, CDR2 YSYEKL. Trimming took 1 base from V and 3 from J; bases not matched to a gene: 1. CDR3 in amino acids: CASSQVTSGGYEQYF. In DNA form, the CDR3 reads TGCGCCAGCAGCCAAGTGACTAGCGGGGGCTACGAGCAGTACTTC.

About this clonotype itself: At one of its ends the junction is not consistent with the germline gene, which may arise from a read error. This chain connects TRBV2 to TRBJ2-3; no definite D call. Germline CDR1 SNHLY, CDR2 FYNNEI. The CDR3 length is 14 residues. The CDR3 loop reads CARSGRQGTDTQYF. CDR3 bases: TGTGCCAGGAGTGGTCGGCAGGGCACAGATACGCAGTATTTT. The complete variable domain, with remaining parts taken from reference TRBV2 and TRBJ2-3, reads EPEVTQTPSHQVTQMGQEVILRCVPISNHLYFYWYRQILGQKVEFLVSFYNNEISEKSEIFDDQFSVERPDGSNFTLKIRSTKLEDSAMYFCARSGRQGTDTQYFGPGTRLTVL.

The V and J genes are TRBV7-3 and TRBJ1-6; D call uncertain. The CDR3 consists of 15 residues. The germline gives CDR1 SGHTA, CDR2 FQGTGA. Trimming removed 4 bases from V and 9 bases from J, with 16 bases in between. This CDR3 reads CASSSQTRLGSPLHF. The DNA of the CDR3 is TGTGCCAGCAGCTCTCAGACCCGATTGGGTTCACCCCTCCACTTT.

This clonotype came up a few times. The chain carries TRBV27 and TRBJ1-5; TRBD1 aligns across 9 bases. This CDR3 has 14 amino acids. The germline CDR1 and CDR2 sequences are MNHEY and SMNVEV (reference sequence). The V segment lost 6 bases and the J segment 7 bases; nucleotides outside the gene matches: 7. The CDR3: CASSGTGLRQPQHF. The DNA of the CDR3 is TGTGCCAGCAGCGGGACAGGGCTTCGGCAGCCCCAGCATTTT.

The sample holds a few counts of this clonotype. The chain carries TRBV27 and TRBJ1-1; no definite D call. Deletions cut 5 bases from V and 0 bases from J, with 13 bases between. The germline CDR1 and CDR2 sequences are MNHEY and SMNVEV (reference sequence). The length of the CDR3 is 15 residues. The CDR3 reads CASSPLTYLNTEAFF. CDR3 nucleotide sequence: TGTGCCAGCAGTCCCTTGACATATTTGAACACTGAAGCTTTCTTT.

This clonotype was recorded many times. The V and J genes are TRBV7-2 and TRBJ2-5; D unclear. Germline V lookup: CDR1 SGHTA, CDR2 FQGNSA. The CDR3 runs to 14 residues. V was cut by 2 bases and J by 3 bases, with 10 bases left in between. CDR3 in amino acids: CASSLIPDEETQYF. The DNA of the CDR3 is TGTGCCAGCAGCTTAATTCCAGATGAAGAGACCCAGTACTTC.

The chain joins TRBV10-3 to TRBJ2-4; D ambiguous. Per the germline V gene, CDR1 is ENHRY and CDR2 is SYGVKD. Trimming stripped 7 bases from V and 1 base from J, with 5 bases between. The CDR3 has 12 residues. DNA for the CDR3: TGTGCCATCAACCTGGCCAAAAACATTCAGTACTTC. Protein sequence: CAINLAKNIQYF.

This rearrangement joins TRBV9 to TRBJ2-5; a weak D match, TRBD2 (6 bases). V shed 0 bases and J shed 1 base, with 10 bases lying between them. The CDR3 has 15 amino acids. Germline V lookup: CDR1 SGDLS, CDR2 YYNGEE. The CDR3 protein is CASSVEGLSQETQYF. CDR3 nucleotide sequence: TGTGCCAGCAGCGTAGAGGGACTCAGCCAAGAGACCCAGTACTTC.

The chain links TRBV7-9 to TRBJ1-2; D may be TRBD1 (6 bases). The CDR3 has 12 residues. Looked up from germline, CDR1 is SEHNR and CDR2 is FQNEAQ (reference sequence). Trimming left V 1 base short and J 8 bases short, with 8 bases between. The CDR3 region is CASSLEGDGYTF. As DNA, the CDR3 is TGTGCCAGCAGCTTAGAGGGGGACGGCTACACCTTC.

The sample holds a few counts of this clonotype. The chain couples TRBV6-5 to TRBJ2-1, with 9 nucleotides matching TRBD2. V was clipped by 2 bases and J by 4 bases; unmatched bases: 6. The CDR3 extends over 16 amino acids. Germline lookup yields CDR1 MNHEY and CDR2 SVGAGI. CDR3 bases: TGTGCCAGCAGTTACGTAGCGGGGGCCCCATACAATGAGCAGTTCTTC. Its protein product is CASSYVAGAPYNEQFF.

V is TRBV7-9 and J is TRBJ2-1, with D perhaps assigned TRBD1 or TRBD2 (5 bases each). The CDR3 consists of 12 residues. Germline CDR1 SEHNR, CDR2 FQNEAQ (reference sequence). V was pared by 5 bases and J by 8 bases, with 10 bases between. This CDR3 reads CASSPGRDEQFF. The DNA of the CDR3 is TGTGCCAGCAGCCCGGGGCGAGATGAGCAGTTCTTC.

The chain uses TRBV20-1 and TRBJ2-3; D might be TRBD2 (6 bases). Trimming shortened V by 7 bases and J by 1 base, and 15 bases separated the two germline ends. This CDR3 is built from 14 residues. Germline assignment: CDR1 DFQATT and CDR2 SNEGSKA (reference sequence). This CDR3 reads CSDHPGLRTDTQYF. CDR3 DNA sequence: TGCAGTGACCACCCGGGACTGCGCACAGATACGCAGTATTTT.

This clonotype was counted ten times or more. This sequence joins TRBV7-9 and TRBJ2-1, with D perhaps matching TRBD1 (5 bases). V lost 0 bases and J 9 bases, leaving 30 bases between the germline ends. The CDR3 runs to 20 residues. CDR1 and CDR2 (germline): SEHNR, FQNEAQ (reference sequence). The CDR3 bases are TGTGCCAGCAGCTTAGCGCTTAACCCGACCCCAGGGTTTACCGGCGGTGAGCAGTTCTTC. Amino acid sequence: CASSLALNPTPGFTGGEQFF.

V usage is TRBV25-1 and J usage is TRBJ2-4; D is uncertain. CDR3 size: 13 residues. CDR1 and CDR2 from the germline V gene are MGHDK and SYGVNS. The V gene lost 1 base and the J gene lost 6 bases, with 7 bases spanning the gap. This CDR3 reads CASSEWVSNIQYF. The CDR3 DNA sequence: TGTGCCAGCAGTGAATGGGTATCAAACATTCAGTACTTC.

In DNA, the CDR3 is TGTGCCAGCAGGCCGAACCAGGGGGGAACTAATGAAAAACTGTTTTTT. Translated: CASRPNQGGTNEKLFF. The chain carries TRBV28 and TRBJ1-4; TRBD1 agrees at 7 bases. After removal of 6 bases from V and 1 base from J, the junction contained 8 bases not matched to a gene. The germline gives CDR1 MDHEN, CDR2 SYDVKM. The CDR3 has 16 residues.

The chain links TRBV7-9 to TRBJ2-7; tentatively, D is TRBD2 (6 bases). This CDR3 has 14 residues. The ends were cut back, 1 base at V and 5 bases at J, with 12 bases in the middle. Germline CDR1 SEHNR, CDR2 FQNEAQ (reference sequence). As DNA, the CDR3 is TGTGCCAGCAGCTTAGACCTGGGAGGAAACGAGCAGTACTTC. Amino acids: CASSLDLGGNEQYF. Full variable domain (remainder filled in from reference TRBV7-9 and TRBJ2-7): DTGVSQNPRHKITKRGQNVTFRCDPISEHNRLYWYRQTLGQGPEFLTYFQNEAQLEKSRLLSDRFSAERPKGSFSTLEIQRTEQGDSAMYLCASSLDLGGNEQYFGPGTRLTVT.

This chain uses TRBV11-2 with TRBJ1-1; D remains unclear. The germline CDR1 and CDR2 sequences are SGHAT and FQNNGV. V gave up 1 base and J gave up 3 bases, with 15 bases separating them. CDR3 length: 16 amino acids. The CDR3 is CASSLVGSGVDTEAFF. In DNA form, the CDR3 reads TGTGCCAGCAGCTTAGTCGGGTCAGGCGTGGACACTGAAGCTTTCTTT.

The chain couples TRBV27 to TRBJ2-2; maybe TRBD2 (5 bases). Trimming stripped 3 bases from V and 4 bases from J, with 12 bases between. The germline V gene encodes CDR1 MNHEY and CDR2 SMNVEV (reference sequence). This CDR3 is 15 amino acids long. Here the CDR3 reads CASSLEEGSTGELFF. In DNA, the CDR3 is TGTGCCAGCAGTTTGGAGGAAGGGAGCACCGGGGAGCTGTTTTTT.

This clonotype was seen only once. The junction departs from the called germline gene at one end, perhaps through a read error. The chain combines TRBV2 with TRBJ1-4, with D unclear. In germline, CDR1 is SNHLY, CDR2 FYNNEI. The CDR3 loop spans 11 amino acids. In nucleotides, the CDR3 is TGTGCCAGCAGTTCCTACACGGATTCCCTATTT. Protein sequence: CASSSYTDSLF.

CDR3 sequence: CASRASTLDGYTF. The CDR3 DNA follows: TGTGCCAGCAGGGCCAGCACCTTAGATGGCTACACCTTC. V usage is TRBV12-3 or TRBV12-4 and J usage is TRBJ1-2; D is ambiguous. CDR3 length: 13 residues. Trimming cost V 6 bases and J 6 bases, with 14 bases left between them.

This clonotype was found a few times. The CDR3 sequence is CASSLERANTGELFF. The DNA for the CDR3 is TGTGCCAGCAGCTTAGAGCGTGCGAACACCGGGGAGCTGTTTTTT. The genes are TRBV7-9 and TRBJ2-2, with D hard to call. This CDR3 region has 15 residues. Germline CDR1 is SEHNR and CDR2 is FQNEAQ (reference sequence). V was pared by 1 base and J by 0 bases, with 6 bases between.

This clonotype is a singleton in its sample. This sequence joins TRBV6-1 and TRBJ1-2, with D possibly matching TRBD1 (6 bases). With 3 bases removed from V and 6 bases from J, the gap between germline ends came to 14 bases. The CDR3 runs 14 residues. Germline CDR1 MNHNS, CDR2 SASEGT. CDR3 region: CASSEDGGANGYTF. The CDR3 DNA sequence: TGTGCCAGCAGTGAGGACGGGGGCGCCAATGGCTACACCTTC.

This clonotype was recorded a few times. The CDR3 DNA follows: TGTGCCAGCAGCTTAAGTGGGACCCAAGAGACCCAGTACTTC. Amino acids: CASSLSGTQETQYF. V and J are TRBV7-9 and TRBJ2-5; D is perhaps TRBD1 or TRBD2 (5 bases each). The CDR3 is made up of 14 amino acids. Germline V gives CDR1 SEHNR, CDR2 FQNEAQ (reference sequence). The V end lost 2 bases, the J end lost 1 base, and 8 bases lay between the germline ends.